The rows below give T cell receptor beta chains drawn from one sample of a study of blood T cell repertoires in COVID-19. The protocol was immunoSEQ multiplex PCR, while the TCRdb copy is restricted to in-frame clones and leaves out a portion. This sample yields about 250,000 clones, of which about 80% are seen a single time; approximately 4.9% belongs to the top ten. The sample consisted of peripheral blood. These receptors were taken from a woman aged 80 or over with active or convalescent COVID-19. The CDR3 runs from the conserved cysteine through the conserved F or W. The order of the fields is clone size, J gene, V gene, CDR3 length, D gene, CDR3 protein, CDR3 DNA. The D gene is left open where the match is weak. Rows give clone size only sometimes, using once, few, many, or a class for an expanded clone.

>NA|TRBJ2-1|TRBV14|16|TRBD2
CASSQLTSGAYNEQFF
TGTGCCAGCAGCCAACTTACTAGCGGGGCTTACAATGAGCAGTTCTTC
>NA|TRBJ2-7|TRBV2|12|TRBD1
CASADRGREQYF
TGTGCCAGCGCGGACAGGGGGCGGGAGCAGTACTTC
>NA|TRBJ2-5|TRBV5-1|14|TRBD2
CASSSGLAGESEYF
TGCGCCAGCAGCTCGGGACTAGCGGGGGAGTCAGAGTACTTC
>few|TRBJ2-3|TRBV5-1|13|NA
CASSPGDTDTQYF
TGCGCCAGCTCACCCGGGGACACAGATACGCAGTATTTT
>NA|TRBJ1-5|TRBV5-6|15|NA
CASSLGGLSNQPQHF
TGTGCCAGCAGCTTGGGGGGCTTAAGCAATCAGCCCCAGCATTTT
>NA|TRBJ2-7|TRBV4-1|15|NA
CASSLNPGDTYEQYF
TGCGCCAGCAGCCTAAACCCCGGGGACACCTACGAGCAGTACTTC
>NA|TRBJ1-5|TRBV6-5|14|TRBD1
CASSLGQGAQPQHF
TGTGCCAGCAGTTTAGGACAGGGGGCTCAGCCCCAGCATTTT
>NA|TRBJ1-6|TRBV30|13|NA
CAWRLTVNSPLHF
TGTGCCTGGAGATTAACGGTTAATTCACCCCTCCACTTT
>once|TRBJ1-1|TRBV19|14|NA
CASSISMASAEAFF
TGTGCCAGTAGTATATCTATGGCCAGCGCTGAAGCTTTCTTT
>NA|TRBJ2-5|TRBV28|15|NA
CASSSHREYRETQYF
TGTGCCAGCAGTTCCCACAGGGAGTACCGAGAGACCCAGTACTTC
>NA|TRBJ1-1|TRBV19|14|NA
CASSENSKNTEAFF
TGTGCCAGTAGTGAAAACAGTAAGAACACTGAAGCTTTCTTT
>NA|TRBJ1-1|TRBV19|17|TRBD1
CASSKRTGGLRNTEAFF
TGTGCCAGTAGTAAAAGGACAGGGGGATTAAGGAACACTGAAGCTTTCTTT
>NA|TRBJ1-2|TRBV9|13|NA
CASSVDNNYGYTF
TGTGCCAGCAGCGTCGACAATAACTATGGCTACACCTTC
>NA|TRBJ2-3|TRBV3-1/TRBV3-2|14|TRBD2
CASSHASGGDTQYF
TGTGCCAGCAGCCATGCTAGCGGGGGGGATACGCAGTATTTT
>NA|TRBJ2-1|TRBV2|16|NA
CASSEAALSSYNEQFF
TGTGCCAGCAGTGAGGCAGCGCTCAGCTCCTACAATGAGCAGTTCTTC
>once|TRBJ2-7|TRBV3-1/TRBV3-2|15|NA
CASSRTGTGTYEQYF
TGTGCCAGCAGCCGTACCGGAACGGGAACCTACGAGCAGTACTTC
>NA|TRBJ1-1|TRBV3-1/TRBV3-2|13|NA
CASSQDWATEAFF
TGTGCCAGCAGCCAAGACTGGGCCACTGAAGCTTTCTTT
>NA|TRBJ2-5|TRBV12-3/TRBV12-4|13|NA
CASSFQGAETQYF
TGTGCCAGCAGTTTTCAGGGTGCAGAGACCCAGTACTTC
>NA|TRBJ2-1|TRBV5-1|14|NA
CASSPGGAEYEQFF
TGCGCCAGCAGCCCGGGGGGCGCTGAGTATGAGCAGTTCTTC
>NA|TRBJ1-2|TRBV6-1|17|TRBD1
CASSEQGFWDSNYGYTF
TGTGCCAGCAGTGAACAGGGGTTTTGGGACAGCAACTATGGCTACACCTTC
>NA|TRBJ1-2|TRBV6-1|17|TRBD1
CASSEGLNRGRVGGYTF
TGTGCCAGCAGTGAAGGCTTGAACAGGGGGCGCGTTGGTGGCTACACCTTC
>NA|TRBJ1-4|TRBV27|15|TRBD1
CASSGGTGGFQKLFF
TGTGCCAGCAGTGGGGGGACAGGGGGCTTTCAAAAACTGTTTTTT
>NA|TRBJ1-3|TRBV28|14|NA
CATTIAGSGNTIYF
TGTGCCACCACCATCGCGGGCTCTGGAAACACCATATATTTT
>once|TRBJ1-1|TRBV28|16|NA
CASSLGSLTRNTEAFF
TGTGCCAGCAGTTTAGGGAGCCTCACGAGGAACACTGAAGCTTTCTTT
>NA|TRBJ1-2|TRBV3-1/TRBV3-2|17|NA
CASSQVMTPRRLYGYTF
TGTGCCAGCAGCCAAGTTATGACCCCGCGACGACTCTATGGCTACACCTTC
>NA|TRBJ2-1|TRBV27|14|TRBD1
CASSLTTGPHEQFF
TGTGCCAGCAGTTTGACGACAGGGCCCCATGAGCAGTTCTTC
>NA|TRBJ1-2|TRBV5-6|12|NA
CASSLPLLGYTF
TGTGCCAGCAGTCTCCCACTACTCGGCTACACCTTC
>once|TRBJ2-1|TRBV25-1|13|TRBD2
CASSEIAGVGQFF
TGTGCCAGCAGTGAAATAGCGGGAGTTGGGCAGTTCTTC
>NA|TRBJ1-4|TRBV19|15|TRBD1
CASRETGATNEKLFF
TGTGCCAGTAGAGAGACAGGGGCAACTAATGAAAAACTGTTTTTT
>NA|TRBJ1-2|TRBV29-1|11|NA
CSARQDNGYTF
TGCAGCGCTAGACAGGACAATGGCTACACCTTC
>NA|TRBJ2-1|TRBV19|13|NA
CASSIVSSGEQFF
TGTGCCAGTAGTATAGTTAGTTCGGGTGAGCAGTTCTTC
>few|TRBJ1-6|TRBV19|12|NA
CASSIRDSPLHF
TGTGCCAGTAGTATCCGGGATTCACCCCTCCACTTT
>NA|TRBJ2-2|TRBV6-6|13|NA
CASRERNTGELFF
TGTGCCAGCAGGGAGCGGAACACCGGGGAGCTGTTTTTT
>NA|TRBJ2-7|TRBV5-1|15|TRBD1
CASSLPGQGAYEQYF
TGCGCCAGCAGCCTCCCGGGACAGGGGGCCTACGAGCAGTACTTC
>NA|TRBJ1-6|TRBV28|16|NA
CASSPVDGESNSPLHF
TGTGCCAGCAGCCCTGTCGACGGGGAAAGTAATTCACCCCTCCACTTT
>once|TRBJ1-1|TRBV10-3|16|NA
CAISESQGGADTEAFF
TGTGCCATCAGTGAGTCCCAGGGAGGGGCTGACACTGAAGCTTTCTTT
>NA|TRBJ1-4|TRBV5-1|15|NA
CASRNRTVPNEKLFF
TGCGCCAGCAGGAACCGGACAGTGCCTAATGAAAAACTGTTTTTT
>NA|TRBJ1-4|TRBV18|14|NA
CASRETVEGEKLFF
TGTGCCAGTCGGGAGACAGTGGAGGGGGAAAAACTGTTTTTT
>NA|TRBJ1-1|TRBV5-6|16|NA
CASSFRLRQENTEAFF
TGTGCCAGCAGCTTCCGGTTACGACAGGAAAACACTGAAGCTTTCTTT
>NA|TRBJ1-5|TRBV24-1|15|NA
CATSDRRGAGQPQHF
TGTGCCACCAGTGATCGCCGGGGGGCGGGTCAGCCCCAGCATTTT
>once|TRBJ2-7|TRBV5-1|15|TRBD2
CASSTDGGVSYEQYF
TGCGCCAGCAGTACCGACGGGGGGGTTTCCTACGAGCAGTACTTC
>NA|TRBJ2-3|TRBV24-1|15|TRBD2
CATSDSGTRAHTQYF
TGTGCCACCAGTGATAGCGGGACCCGGGCCCATACGCAGTATTTT
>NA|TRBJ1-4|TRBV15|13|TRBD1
CATTDRVAEKLFF
TGTGCCACGACCGACAGGGTGGCCGAAAAACTGTTTTTT
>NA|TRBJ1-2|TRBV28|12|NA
CASSSRLYGYTF
TGTGCCAGCAGTTCGAGGTTGTATGGCTACACCTTC
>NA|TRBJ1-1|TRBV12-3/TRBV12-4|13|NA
CASSVQKYTEAFF
TGTGCCAGCAGTGTTCAGAAGTACACTGAAGCTTTCTTT
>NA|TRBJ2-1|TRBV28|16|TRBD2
CASNTPLAGTYNEQFF
TGTGCCAGCAACACACCCCTAGCGGGAACATACAATGAGCAGTTCTTC
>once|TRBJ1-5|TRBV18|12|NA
CASSPARQPQHF
TGTGCCAGCTCACCTGCCAGACAGCCCCAGCATTTT
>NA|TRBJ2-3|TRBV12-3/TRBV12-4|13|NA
CASSLVNTDTQYF
TGTGCCAGCAGTTTAGTTAACACAGATACGCAGTATTTT
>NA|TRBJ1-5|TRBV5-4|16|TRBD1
CASSLGGGQGNQPQHF
TGTGCCAGCAGCTTGGGGGGTGGACAGGGGAATCAGCCCCAGCATTTT
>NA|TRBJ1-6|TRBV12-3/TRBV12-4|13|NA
CASTKTGGSPLHF
TGTGCCAGCACCAAGACAGGAGGTTCACCCCTCCACTTT